Shown below are 2 T cell receptor beta chains from a single sample sequenced in a study of blood T cell repertoires in COVID-19. The protocol was immunoSEQ multiplex PCR, while the TCRdb copy is restricted to in-frame clones and leaves out a portion. The table lists approximately 330,000 clones, approximately 86% of them singletons. Sequencing was done on a sample of peripheral blood. The receptors shown here come from a man in his thirties or forties with COVID-19, enrolled during active disease.

The chain has TRBV11-3 and TRBJ2-3; tentatively, D is TRBD1 (5 bases). Deletions cut 1 base from V and 2 bases from J, with 10 bases between. The CDR3 sequence is 15 residues long. Per the germline V gene, CDR1 is SGHNT and CDR2 is YENEEA. CDR3 DNA sequence: TGTGCCAGCAGCTTAGGAGGACAAACCACAGATACGCAGTATTTT. As protein: CASSLGGQTTDTQYF.

This sequence joins TRBV4-3 and TRBJ2-3; no clear D gene. In germline, CDR1 is LGHNA, CDR2 YSLEER. Between the trimmed V and J ends, which lost 0 bases and 6 bases, there was a span of 16 bases. The CDR3 runs to 16 residues. CDR3 protein: CASSQELSRYGDTQYF. DNA for the CDR3: TGCGCCAGCAGCCAAGAGCTATCCAGATACGGGGATACGCAGTATTTT.